This is a list of T cell receptor beta chains from one sample in a study of somatic mutations in cytotoxic T cells in rheumatoid arthritis. Some clones are missing from TCRdb's copy, which holds only in-frame ones; the method was immunoSEQ multiplex PCR. The table includes roughly 16,000 clones, about four fifths detected once. The source material was CD8+ T cells sorted from blood. The receptors come from a woman aged 45-65 years with rheumatoid arthritis. Both conserved end residues are part of each CDR3. A clone size is listed for some rows: how often the clone was seen (once, few, many), or a class if it is expanded.

J	V	size	length	CDR3
TRBJ2-2	TRBV4-3	NA	14	CASSQEMAAGELFF
TRBJ1-2	TRBV11-2	NA	18	CASSLGPAGTGLNYGYTF
TRBJ2-7	TRBV4-1	NA	15	CASSQALAESYEQYF
TRBJ2-7	TRBV7-9	NA	14	CASVPAGTAYEQYF
TRBJ2-2	TRBV14	once	17	CASSQSRSQRRGGELFF
TRBJ2-2	TRBV4-1	NA	16	CASSQEGTENTGELFF
TRBJ1-5	TRBV5-6	NA	12	CASSFAGQPQHF
TRBJ2-1	TRBV7-9	NA	12	CASSPDNNEQFF
TRBJ2-3	TRBV6-5	once	14	CASSYPSLTDTQYF
TRBJ2-7	TRBV18	NA	13	CASSPGEGYEQYF
TRBJ1-6	TRBV10-3	NA	16	CAISETGATYNSPLHF
TRBJ1-1	TRBV27	NA	13	CASRVTDNTEAFF
TRBJ1-1	TRBV7-9	NA	16	CASSLTGGPMNTEAFF
TRBJ1-3	TRBV6-5	once	14	CASRRGRSGNTIYF
TRBJ2-3	TRBV28	NA	17	CASSRSVTGGITDTQYF
TRBJ2-1	TRBV7-9	NA	13	CASSLVADNEQFF
TRBJ2-7	TRBV5-6	NA	11	CASSLGIEQYF
TRBJ2-3	TRBV7-9	NA	14	CASSPGGGPDTQYF
TRBJ2-5	TRBV15	few	13	CATSPNGRETQYF
TRBJ2-3	TRBV10-3	NA	17	CAISESFAGGNTDTQYF
TRBJ1-3	TRBV4-1	NA	15	CASSTTPAAGNTIYF
TRBJ2-1	TRBV7-9	NA	17	CASSLRLAGGPDYEQFF
TRBJ1-4	TRBV2	NA	15	CASRGWTGEVEKLFF
TRBJ2-1	TRBV6-1	NA	14	CASTNQQGAHEQFF
TRBJ2-7	TRBV7-8	NA	15	CASSLVAGETYEQYF
TRBJ2-1	TRBV6-1	NA	15	CASSEGDSAYNEQFF
TRBJ1-5	TRBV2	NA	14	CASGPAYSNQPQHF
TRBJ1-2	TRBV7-2	NA	14	CASSSVGQPYGYTF
TRBJ2-1	TRBV7-7	NA	13	CASSPGGGYEQFF
TRBJ2-7	TRBV28	once	14	CASSLGTGWGEQYF
TRBJ1-4	TRBV19	NA	15	CASKKSGTLNEKLFF
TRBJ1-1	TRBV7-6	NA	20	CASSNPGQGSEKPENTEAFF
TRBJ1-1	TRBV5-4	NA	13	CASSSEEFNEAFF
TRBJ1-2	TRBV9	once	14	CASSEGERTNGYTF
TRBJ1-6	TRBV19	few	14	CASSFGTGLSPLHF
TRBJ2-2	TRBV5-1	NA	16	CASSFTGTGDTGELFF
TRBJ2-3	TRBV5-1	NA	15	CASSTNRGRADTQYF
TRBJ1-2	TRBV6-5	NA	13	CASSYTGAAGYTF
TRBJ2-7	TRBV11-2	NA	16	CASSRWTSGIRGEQYF
TRBJ1-2	TRBV5-5	once	16	CASSLQPGQRNYGYTF
TRBJ2-1	TRBV28	NA	16	CASSDPAESSYNEQFF
TRBJ2-7	TRBV2	NA	15	CASSAGGGLSYEQYF
TRBJ2-2	TRBV7-2	once	15	CASSKGTAYTGELFF
TRBJ1-4	TRBV19	NA	17	CASRSRAGGQGDEKLFF
TRBJ2-5	TRBV28	NA	14	CALSAGGPGETQYF
TRBJ1-1	TRBV30	NA	13	CAWMDTMNTEAFF
TRBJ1-2	TRBV13	NA	14	CASSSGGAGYGYTF